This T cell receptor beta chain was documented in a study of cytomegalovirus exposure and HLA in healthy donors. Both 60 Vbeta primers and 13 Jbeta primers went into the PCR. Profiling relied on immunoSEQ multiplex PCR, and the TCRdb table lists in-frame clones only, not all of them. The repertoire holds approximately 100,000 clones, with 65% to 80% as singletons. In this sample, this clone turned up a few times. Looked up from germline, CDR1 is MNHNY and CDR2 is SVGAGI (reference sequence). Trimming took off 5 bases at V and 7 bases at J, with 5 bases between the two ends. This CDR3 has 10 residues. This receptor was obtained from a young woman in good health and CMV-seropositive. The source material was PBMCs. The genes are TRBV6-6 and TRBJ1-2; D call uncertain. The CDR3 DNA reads TGTGCCAGCAGTGCTATTGGCTACACCTTC. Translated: CASSAIGYTF.